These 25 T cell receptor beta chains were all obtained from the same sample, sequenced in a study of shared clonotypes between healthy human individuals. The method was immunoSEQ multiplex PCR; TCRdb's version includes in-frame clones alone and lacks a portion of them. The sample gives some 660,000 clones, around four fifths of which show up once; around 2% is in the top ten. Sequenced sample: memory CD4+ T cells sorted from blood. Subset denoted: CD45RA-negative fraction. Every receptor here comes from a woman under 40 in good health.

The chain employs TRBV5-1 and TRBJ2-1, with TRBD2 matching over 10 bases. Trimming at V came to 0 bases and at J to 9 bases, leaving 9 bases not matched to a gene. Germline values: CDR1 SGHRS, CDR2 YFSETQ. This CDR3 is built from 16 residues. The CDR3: CASSLAVGAGGSEQFF. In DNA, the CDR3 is TGCGCCAGCAGCTTGGCCGTTGGAGCGGGAGGGAGTGAGCAGTTCTTC.

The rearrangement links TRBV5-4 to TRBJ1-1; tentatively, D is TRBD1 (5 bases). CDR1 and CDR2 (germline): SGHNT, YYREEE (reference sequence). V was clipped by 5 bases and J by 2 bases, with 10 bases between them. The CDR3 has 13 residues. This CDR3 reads CASRLQVNTEAFF. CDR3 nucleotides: TGTGCCAGCAGGCTACAGGTTAACACTGAAGCTTTCTTT. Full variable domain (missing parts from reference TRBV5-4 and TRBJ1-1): ETGVTQSPTHLIKTRGQQVTLRCSSQSGHNTVSWYQQALGQGPQFIFQYYREEENGRGNFPPRFSGLQFPNYSSELNVNALELDDSALYLCASRLQVNTEAFFGQGTRLTVV.

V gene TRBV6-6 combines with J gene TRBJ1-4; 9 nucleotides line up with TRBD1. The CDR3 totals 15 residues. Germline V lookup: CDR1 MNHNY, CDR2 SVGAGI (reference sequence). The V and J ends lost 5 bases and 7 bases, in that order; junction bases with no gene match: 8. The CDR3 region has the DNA TGTGCCAGCAGTACGCGGACAGGGGCGGGTGAAAAACTGTTTTTT. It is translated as CASSTRTGAGEKLFF.

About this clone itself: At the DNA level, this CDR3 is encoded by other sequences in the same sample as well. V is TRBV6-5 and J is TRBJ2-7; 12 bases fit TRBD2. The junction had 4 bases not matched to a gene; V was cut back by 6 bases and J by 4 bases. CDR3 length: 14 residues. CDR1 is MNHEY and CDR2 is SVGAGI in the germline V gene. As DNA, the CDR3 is TGTGCCAGCAGAAGGACTAGCGGGACTTACGAGCAGTACTTC. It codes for CASRRTSGTYEQYF.

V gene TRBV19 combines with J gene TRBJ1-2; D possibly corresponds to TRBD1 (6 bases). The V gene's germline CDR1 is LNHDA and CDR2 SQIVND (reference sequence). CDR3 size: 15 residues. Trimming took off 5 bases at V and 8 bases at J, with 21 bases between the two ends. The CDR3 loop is CASSDHYREGVGYTF. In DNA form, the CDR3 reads TGTGCCAGTAGTGACCACTACAGGGAGGGAGTCGGCTACACCTTC. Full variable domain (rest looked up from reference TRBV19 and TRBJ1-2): DGGITQSPKYLFRKEGQNVTLSCEQNLNHDAMYWYRQDPGQGLRLIYYSQIVNDFQKGDIAEGYSVSREKKESFPLTVTSAQKNPTAFYLCASSDHYREGVGYTFGSGTRLTVV.

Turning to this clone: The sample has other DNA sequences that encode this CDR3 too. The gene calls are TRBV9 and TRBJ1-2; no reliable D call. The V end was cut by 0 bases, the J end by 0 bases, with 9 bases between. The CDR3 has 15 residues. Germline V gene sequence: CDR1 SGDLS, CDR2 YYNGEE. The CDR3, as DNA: TGTGCCAGCAGCGTAGGCCCAGGAGCTAACTATGGCTACACCTTC. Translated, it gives CASSVGPGANYGYTF.

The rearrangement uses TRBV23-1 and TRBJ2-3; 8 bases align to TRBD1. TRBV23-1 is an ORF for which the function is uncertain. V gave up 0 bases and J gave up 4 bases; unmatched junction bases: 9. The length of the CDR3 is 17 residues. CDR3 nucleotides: TGCGCCAGCAGTCAATCGCCGGACAGGGATCGGGCAGATACGCAGTATTTT. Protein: CASSQSPDRDRADTQYF.

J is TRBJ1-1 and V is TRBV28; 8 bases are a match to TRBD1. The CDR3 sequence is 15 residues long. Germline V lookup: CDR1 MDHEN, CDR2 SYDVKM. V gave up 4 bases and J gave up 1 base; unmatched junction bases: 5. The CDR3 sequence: CASSSPGGANTEAFF. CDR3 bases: TGTGCCAGCAGTTCTCCAGGGGGCGCGAACACTGAAGCTTTCTTT.

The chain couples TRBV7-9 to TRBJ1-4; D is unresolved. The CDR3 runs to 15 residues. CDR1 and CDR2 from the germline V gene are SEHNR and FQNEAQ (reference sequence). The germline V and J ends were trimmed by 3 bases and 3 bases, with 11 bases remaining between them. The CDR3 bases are TGTGCCAGCAGCTTTCGTGGTGACGCTAATGAAAAACTGTTTTTT. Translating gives CASSFRGDANEKLFF. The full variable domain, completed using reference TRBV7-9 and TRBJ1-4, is DTGVSQNPRHKITKRGQNVTFRCDPISEHNRLYWYRQTLGQGPEFLTYFQNEAQLEKSRLLSDRFSAERPKGSFSTLEIQRTEQGDSAMYLCASSFRGDANEKLFFGSGTQLSVL.

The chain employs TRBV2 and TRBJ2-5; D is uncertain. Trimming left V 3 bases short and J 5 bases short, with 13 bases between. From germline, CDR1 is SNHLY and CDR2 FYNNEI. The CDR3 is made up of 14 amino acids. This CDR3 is CASSDLSGLETQYF. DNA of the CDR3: TGTGCCAGCAGTGATCTTAGTGGGTTGGAGACCCAGTACTTC.

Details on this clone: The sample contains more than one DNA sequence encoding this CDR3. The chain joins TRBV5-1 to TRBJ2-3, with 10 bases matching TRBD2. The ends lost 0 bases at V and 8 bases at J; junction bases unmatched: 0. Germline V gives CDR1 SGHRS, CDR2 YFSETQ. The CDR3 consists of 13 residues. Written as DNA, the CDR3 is TGCGCCAGCAGCTTGGCTAGCGGGAGTACGCAGTATTTT. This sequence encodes CASSLASGSTQYF.

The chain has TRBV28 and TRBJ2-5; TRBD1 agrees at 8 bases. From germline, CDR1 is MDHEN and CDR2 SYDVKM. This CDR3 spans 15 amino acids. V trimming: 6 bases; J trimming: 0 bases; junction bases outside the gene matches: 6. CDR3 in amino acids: CASRRDRGNQETQYF. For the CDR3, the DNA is TGTGCCAGCAGACGTGACAGGGGCAACCAAGAGACCCAGTACTTC.

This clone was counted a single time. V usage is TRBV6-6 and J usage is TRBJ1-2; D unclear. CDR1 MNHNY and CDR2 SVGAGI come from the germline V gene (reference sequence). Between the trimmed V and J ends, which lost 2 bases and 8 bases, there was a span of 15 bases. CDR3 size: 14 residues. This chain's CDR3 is CASSYLDTSNGYTF. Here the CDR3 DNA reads TGTGCCAGCAGTTACCTCGACACCAGTAACGGCTACACCTTC.

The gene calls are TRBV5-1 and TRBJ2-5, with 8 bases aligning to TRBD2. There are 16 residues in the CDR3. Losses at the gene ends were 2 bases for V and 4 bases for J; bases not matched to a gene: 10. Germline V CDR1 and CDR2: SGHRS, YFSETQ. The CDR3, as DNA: TGCGCCAGCAGCTTTGCCCCCGGGACTAGGGGAGAGACCCAGTACTTC. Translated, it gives CASSFAPGTRGETQYF. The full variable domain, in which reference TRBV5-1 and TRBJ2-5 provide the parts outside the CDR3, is KAGVTQTPRYLIKTRGQQVTLSCSPISGHRSVSWYQQTPGQGLQFLFEYFSETQRNKGNFPGRFSGRQFSNSRSEMNVSTLELGDSALYLCASSFAPGTRGETQYFGPGTRLLVL.

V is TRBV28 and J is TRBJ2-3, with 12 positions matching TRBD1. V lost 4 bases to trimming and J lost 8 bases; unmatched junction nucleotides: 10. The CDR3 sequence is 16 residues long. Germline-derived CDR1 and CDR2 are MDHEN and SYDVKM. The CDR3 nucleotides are TGTGCCAGCAGTTCCCCCGGGACAGGGGGCGAGGGTACGCAGTATTTT. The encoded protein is CASSSPGTGGEGTQYF.

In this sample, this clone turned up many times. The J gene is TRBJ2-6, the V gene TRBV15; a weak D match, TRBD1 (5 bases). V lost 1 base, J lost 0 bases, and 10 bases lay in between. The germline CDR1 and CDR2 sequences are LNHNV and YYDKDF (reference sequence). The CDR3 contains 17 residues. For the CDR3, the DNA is TGTGCCACCAGCAGAGGAAGGGGTATCTCTGGGGCCAACGTCCTGACTTTC. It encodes CATSRGRGISGANVLTF.

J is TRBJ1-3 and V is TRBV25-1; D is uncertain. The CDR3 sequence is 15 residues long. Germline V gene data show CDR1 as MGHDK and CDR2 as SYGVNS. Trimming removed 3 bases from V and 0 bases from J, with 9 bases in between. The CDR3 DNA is TGTGCCAGCAGTGAGGAGGGAAGCTCTGGAAACACCATATATTTT. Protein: CASSEEGSSGNTIYF.

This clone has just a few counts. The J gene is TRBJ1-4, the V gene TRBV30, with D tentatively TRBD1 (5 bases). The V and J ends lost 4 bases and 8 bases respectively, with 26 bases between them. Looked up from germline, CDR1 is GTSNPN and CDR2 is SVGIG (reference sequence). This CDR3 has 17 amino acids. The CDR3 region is CAWTSEGGRGAQEKLFF. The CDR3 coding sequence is TGTGCCTGGACCAGCGAAGGAGGTAGGGGCGCACAAGAAAAACTGTTTTTT.

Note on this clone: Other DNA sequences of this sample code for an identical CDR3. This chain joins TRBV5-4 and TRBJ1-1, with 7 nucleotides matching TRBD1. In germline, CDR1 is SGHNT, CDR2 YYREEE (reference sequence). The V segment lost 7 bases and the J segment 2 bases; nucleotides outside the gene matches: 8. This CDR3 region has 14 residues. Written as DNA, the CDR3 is TGTGCCAGCGCGCTGCAGGGGGTTAACACTGAAGCTTTCTTT. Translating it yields CASALQGVNTEAFF.

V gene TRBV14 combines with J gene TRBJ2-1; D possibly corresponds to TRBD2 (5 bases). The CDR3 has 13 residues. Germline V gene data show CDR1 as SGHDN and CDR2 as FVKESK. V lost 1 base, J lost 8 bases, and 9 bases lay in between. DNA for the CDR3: TGTGCCAGCAGCCAAGGACTAACCCATGAGCAGTTCTTC. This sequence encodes CASSQGLTHEQFF.

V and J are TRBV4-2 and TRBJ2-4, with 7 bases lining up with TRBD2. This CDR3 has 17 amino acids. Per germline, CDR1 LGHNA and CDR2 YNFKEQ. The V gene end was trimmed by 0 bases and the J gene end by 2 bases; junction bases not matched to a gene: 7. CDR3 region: CASSQEGSAGTKNIQYF. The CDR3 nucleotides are TGTGCCAGCAGCCAAGAGGGATCAGCGGGGACCAAAAACATTCAGTACTTC.

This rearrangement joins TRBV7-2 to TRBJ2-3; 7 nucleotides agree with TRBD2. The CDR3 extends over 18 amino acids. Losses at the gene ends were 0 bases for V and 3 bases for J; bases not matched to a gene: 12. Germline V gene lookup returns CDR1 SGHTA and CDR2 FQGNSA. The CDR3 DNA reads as TGTGCCAGCAGCTTAGCCGACTTAGCGGGCCGGCCAACAGATACGCAGTATTTT. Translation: CASSLADLAGRPTDTQYF. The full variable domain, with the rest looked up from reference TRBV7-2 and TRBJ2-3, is GAGVSQSPSNKVTEKGKDVELRCDPISGHTALYWYRQSLGQGLEFLIYFQGNSAPDKSGLPSDRFSAERTGGSVSTLTIQRTQQEDSAVYLCASSLADLAGRPTDTQYFGPGTRLTVL.

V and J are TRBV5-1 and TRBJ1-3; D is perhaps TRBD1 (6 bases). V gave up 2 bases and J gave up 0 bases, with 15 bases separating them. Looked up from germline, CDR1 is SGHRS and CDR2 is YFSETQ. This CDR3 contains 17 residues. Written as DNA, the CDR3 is TGCGCCAGCAGCTTAGCAGGACAGAGTTTCTCTGGAAACACCATATATTTT. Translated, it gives CASSLAGQSFSGNTIYF.

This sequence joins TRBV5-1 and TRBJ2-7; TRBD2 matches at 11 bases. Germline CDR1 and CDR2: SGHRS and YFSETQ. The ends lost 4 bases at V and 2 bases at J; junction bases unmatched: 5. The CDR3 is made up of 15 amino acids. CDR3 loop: CASSPTSGSAYEQYF. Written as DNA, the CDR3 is TGCGCCAGCAGCCCCACTAGCGGGAGCGCCTACGAGCAGTACTTC.

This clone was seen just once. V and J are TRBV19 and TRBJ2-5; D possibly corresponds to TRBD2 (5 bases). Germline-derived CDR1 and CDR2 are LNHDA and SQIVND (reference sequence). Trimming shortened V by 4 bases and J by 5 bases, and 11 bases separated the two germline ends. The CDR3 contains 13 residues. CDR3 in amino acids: CASSTTRGETQYF. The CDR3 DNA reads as TGTGCCAGTAGTACAACTAGAGGGGAGACCCAGTACTTC.